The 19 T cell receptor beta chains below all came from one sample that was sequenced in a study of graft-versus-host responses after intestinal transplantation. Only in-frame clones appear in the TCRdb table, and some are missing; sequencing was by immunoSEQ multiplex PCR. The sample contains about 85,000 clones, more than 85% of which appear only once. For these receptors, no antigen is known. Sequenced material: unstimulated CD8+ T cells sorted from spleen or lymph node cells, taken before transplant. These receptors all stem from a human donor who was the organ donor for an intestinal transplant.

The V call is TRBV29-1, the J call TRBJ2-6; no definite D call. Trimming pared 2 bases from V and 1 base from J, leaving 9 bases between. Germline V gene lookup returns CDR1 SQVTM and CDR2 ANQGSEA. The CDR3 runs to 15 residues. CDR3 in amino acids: CSVELGGSGANVLTF. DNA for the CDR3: TGCAGCGTTGAATTAGGCGGATCTGGGGCCAACGTCCTGACTTTC.

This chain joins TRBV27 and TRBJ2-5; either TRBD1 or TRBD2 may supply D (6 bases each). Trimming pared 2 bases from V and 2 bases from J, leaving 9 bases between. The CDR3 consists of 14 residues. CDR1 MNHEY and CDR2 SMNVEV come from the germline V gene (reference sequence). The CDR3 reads CASSLRGRQETQYF. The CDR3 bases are TGTGCCAGCAGTTTACGGGGGCGGCAAGAGACCCAGTACTTC.

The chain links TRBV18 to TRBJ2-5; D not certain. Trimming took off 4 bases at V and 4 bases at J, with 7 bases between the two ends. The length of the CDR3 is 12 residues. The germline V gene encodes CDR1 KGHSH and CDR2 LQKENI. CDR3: CASSLLAETQYF. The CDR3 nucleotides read TGTGCCAGCTCACTGTTAGCAGAGACCCAGTACTTC.

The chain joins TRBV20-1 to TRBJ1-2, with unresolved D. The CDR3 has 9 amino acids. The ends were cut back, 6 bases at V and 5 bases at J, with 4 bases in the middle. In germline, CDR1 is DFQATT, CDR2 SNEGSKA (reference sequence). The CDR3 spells CSARYGYTF. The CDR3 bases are TGCAGTGCGCGGTATGGCTACACCTTC.

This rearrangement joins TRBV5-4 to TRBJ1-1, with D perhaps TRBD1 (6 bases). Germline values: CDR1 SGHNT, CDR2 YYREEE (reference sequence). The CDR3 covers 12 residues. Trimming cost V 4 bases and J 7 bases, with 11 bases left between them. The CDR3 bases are TGTGCCAGCAGCGAACCGACAGGTGAAGCTTTCTTT. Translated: CASSEPTGEAFF.

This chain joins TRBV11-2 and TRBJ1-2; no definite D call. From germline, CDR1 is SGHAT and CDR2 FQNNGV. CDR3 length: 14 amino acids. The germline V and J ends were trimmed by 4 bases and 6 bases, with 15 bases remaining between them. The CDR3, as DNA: TGTGCCAGCAGCTCGCTGTTTCGGTGGCATGGCTACACCTTC. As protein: CASSSLFRWHGYTF.

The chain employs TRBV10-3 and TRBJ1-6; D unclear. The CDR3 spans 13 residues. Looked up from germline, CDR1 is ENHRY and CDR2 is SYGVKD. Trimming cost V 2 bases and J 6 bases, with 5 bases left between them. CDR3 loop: CAISEGGNSPLHF. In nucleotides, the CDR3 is TGTGCCATCAGTGAGGGTGGTAATTCACCCCTCCACTTT.

Here the CDR3 reads CASSETSGGAGTQYF. The DNA of the CDR3 is TGTGCCAGCAGTGAGACTAGCGGGGGGGCCGGTACGCAGTATTTT. This chain links TRBV6-4 with TRBJ2-3; TRBD2 matches at 14 bases. CDR3 size: 15 residues. Germline CDR1 MRHNA, CDR2 SNTAGT. J was trimmed by 8 bases and V by 3 bases; bases with no gene match: 4.

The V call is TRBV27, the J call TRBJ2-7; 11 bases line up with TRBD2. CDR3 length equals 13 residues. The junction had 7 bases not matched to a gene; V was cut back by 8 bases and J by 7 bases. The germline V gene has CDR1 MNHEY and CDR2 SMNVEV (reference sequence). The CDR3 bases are TGTGCCAGCCGTGGGACTAGCGGATCAGAGCAGTACTTC. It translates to CASRGTSGSEQYF.

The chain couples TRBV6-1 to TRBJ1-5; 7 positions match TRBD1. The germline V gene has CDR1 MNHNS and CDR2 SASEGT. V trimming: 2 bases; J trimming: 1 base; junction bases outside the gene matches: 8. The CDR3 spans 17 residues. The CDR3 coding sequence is TGTGCCAGCAGTGAATCTGTAGGGGGCCGGAGCAATCAGCCCCAGCATTTT. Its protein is CASSESVGGRSNQPQHF.

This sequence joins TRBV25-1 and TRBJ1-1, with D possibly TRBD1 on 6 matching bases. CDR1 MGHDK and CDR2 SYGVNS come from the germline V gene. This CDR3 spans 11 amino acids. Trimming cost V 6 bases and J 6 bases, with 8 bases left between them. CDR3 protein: CASRQGAEAFF. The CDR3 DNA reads TGTGCCAGCAGACAGGGCGCTGAAGCTTTCTTT.

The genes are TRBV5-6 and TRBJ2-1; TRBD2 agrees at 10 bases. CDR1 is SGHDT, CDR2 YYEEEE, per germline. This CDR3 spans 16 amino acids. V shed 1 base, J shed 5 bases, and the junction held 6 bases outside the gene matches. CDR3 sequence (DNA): TGTGCCAGCAGCTTGCCTGGACTAGCGGAGCACAATGAGCAGTTCTTC. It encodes CASSLPGLAEHNEQFF.

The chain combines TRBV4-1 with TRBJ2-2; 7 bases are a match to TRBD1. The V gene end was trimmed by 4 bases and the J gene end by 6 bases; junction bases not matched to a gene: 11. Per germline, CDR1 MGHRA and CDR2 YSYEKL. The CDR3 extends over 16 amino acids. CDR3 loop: CASSPPDRVVAGELFF. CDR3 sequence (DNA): TGCGCCAGCAGCCCGCCAGACAGGGTGGTGGCCGGGGAGCTGTTTTTT.

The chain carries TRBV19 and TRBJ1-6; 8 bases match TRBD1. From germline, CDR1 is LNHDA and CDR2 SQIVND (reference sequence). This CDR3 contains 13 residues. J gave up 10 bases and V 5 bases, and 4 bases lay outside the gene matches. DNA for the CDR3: TGTGCCAGTAGTTGGACAGGGAGGTCACCCCTCCACTTT. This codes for CASSWTGRSPLHF.

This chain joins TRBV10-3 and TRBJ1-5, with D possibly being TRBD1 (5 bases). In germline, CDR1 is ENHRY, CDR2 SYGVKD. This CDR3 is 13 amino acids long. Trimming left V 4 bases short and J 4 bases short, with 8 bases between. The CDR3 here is CAISAKGNQPQHF. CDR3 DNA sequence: TGTGCCATCAGTGCAAAGGGGAATCAGCCCCAGCATTTT.

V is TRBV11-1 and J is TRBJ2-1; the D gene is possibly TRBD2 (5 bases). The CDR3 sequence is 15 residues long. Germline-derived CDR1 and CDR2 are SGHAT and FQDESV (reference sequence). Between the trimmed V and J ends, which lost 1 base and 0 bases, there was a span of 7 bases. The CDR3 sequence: CASSLGGNSYNEQFF. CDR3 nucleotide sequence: TGTGCCAGCAGCTTAGGAGGGAACTCCTACAATGAGCAGTTCTTC.

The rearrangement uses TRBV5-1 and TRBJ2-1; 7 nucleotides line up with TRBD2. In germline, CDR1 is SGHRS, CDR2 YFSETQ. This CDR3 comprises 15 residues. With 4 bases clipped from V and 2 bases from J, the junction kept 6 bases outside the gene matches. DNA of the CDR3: TGCGCCAGCAGCAAGACTAGCCTCCCCTACAATGAGCAGTTCTTC. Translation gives CASSKTSLPYNEQFF.

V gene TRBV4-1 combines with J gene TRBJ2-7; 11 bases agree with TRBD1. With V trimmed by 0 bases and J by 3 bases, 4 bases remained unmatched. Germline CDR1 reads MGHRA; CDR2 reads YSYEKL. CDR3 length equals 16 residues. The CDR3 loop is CASSQDIGTGGYEQYF. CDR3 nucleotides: TGCGCCAGCAGCCAAGATATCGGGACAGGGGGCTACGAGCAGTACTTC.

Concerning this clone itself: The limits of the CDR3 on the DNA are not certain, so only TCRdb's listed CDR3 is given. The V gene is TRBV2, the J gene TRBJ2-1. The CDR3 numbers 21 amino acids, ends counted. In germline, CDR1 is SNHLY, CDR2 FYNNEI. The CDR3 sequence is CASRGRAAQIRSILAPGEQFF.